This T cell receptor (beta chain) was identified during a study of blood T cell repertoires in COVID-19. TCRdb keeps only in-frame clones here, not all; method: immunoSEQ multiplex PCR. The top ten hold approximately 9.4% of the sample, which has 170,000 or so clones, around 90% seen once. Sequencing was performed on PBMCs or T cells enriched from blood (not recorded which). This TCR derives from a woman between 18 and 30 years old who had recovered from COVID-19.

CDR3 sequence reads: CSVETDRDGNTIYF. In DNA, the CDR3 is TGCAGCGTTGAAACGGACAGGGACGGAAACACCATATATTTT. This chain uses TRBV29-1 with TRBJ1-3; 8 nucleotides line up with TRBD1. V lost 2 bases, J lost 4 bases, and 4 bases stayed unmatched. The CDR3 spans 14 residues. Germline V CDR1 and CDR2: SQVTM, ANQGSEA.